The 4 T cell receptor beta chains presented below share a single source sample, sequenced in a study of blood T cell repertoires in COVID-19. Produced via immunoSEQ multiplex PCR; TCRdb's table is partial and in-frame only. In the table there are 130,000 to 150,000 clones, 81% of which are singletons. The sequenced sample was peripheral blood. All receptors come from a human donor in a cohort sampled during active COVID-19.

This sequence joins TRBV7-3 and TRBJ2-1; 11 bases align to TRBD2. Germline assignment: CDR1 SGHTA and CDR2 FQGTGA. The CDR3 loop spans 16 amino acids. V shed 5 bases and J 6 bases; nucleotides not matched to a gene: 9. The CDR3 reads CASSPAGTSGSNEQFF. The CDR3 DNA is TGTGCCAGCAGCCCCGCCGGGACTAGCGGATCCAATGAGCAGTTCTTC.

V is TRBV28 and J is TRBJ2-7, with TRBD2 identical over 10 bases. The CDR3 runs 15 residues. Germline CDR1 reads MDHEN; CDR2 reads SYDVKM. The CDR3, as DNA: TGTGCTTCCACGATCCTAGCGGGAGATTCGCACGAGCAGTACTTC. Protein product: CASTILAGDSHEQYF.

This CDR3 reads CASSPDRGIEAFF. In nucleotides, the CDR3 is TGTGCCAGCAGCCCTGACAGGGGCATTGAAGCTTTCTTT. The genes are TRBV12-3 or TRBV12-4 and TRBJ1-1; 8 positions agree with TRBD1. The length of the CDR3 is 13 residues. With 6 bases clipped from V and 7 bases from J, the junction kept 7 bases outside the gene matches.

The V gene is TRBV4-3, the J gene TRBJ2-2; unclear D gene. The germline gives CDR1 LGHNA, CDR2 YSLEER. The CDR3 extends over 17 amino acids. Trimming cost V 0 bases and J 0 bases, with 11 bases left between them. CDR3 loop: CASSQDRRQANTGELFF. CDR3 DNA sequence: TGCGCCAGCAGCCAAGATCGAAGGCAGGCGAACACCGGGGAGCTGTTTTTT.